A selection of T cell receptor beta chains follows, all from one sample in a study of T cell responses to AZD1222 COVID-19 vaccine. Clones were sequenced by immunoSEQ multiplex PCR, and TCRdb holds only the in-frame ones, with some missing. The repertoire holds approximately 150,000 clones, with around 90% as singletons. Sequenced material: peripheral blood, taken on day 0 of AZD1222 vaccination. These receptors all stem from an adult in good health. Both conserved end residues are part of each CDR3. D genes are given only for firm matches. Clone size is shown for a subset of rows, as once, few, many or a class of expanded clone.

cdr3_length	d_call	v_call	clone_size	j_call	cdr3_nt	cdr3_aa
13	.	TRBV6-6	.	TRBJ1-1	TGTGCCAGCAGACGGACTATGAACACTGAAGCTTTCTTT	CASRRTMNTEAFF
15	.	TRBV7-2	.	TRBJ2-5	TGTGCCAGCAGCTTAGTGGGTTCGGAGTCGGAGACCCAGTACTTC	CASSLVGSESETQYF
16	TRBD2	TRBV6-1	.	TRBJ2-2	TGTGCCAGCAGTGCTATAGCGGGGGGGCAACACGGGGAGCTGTTTTTT	CASSAIAGGQHGELFF
14	.	TRBV5-1	.	TRBJ2-2	TGCGCCAGCAGCTTGCCCGGGAACACCGGGGAGCTGTTTTTT	CASSLPGNTGELFF
15	TRBD1	TRBV7-9	.	TRBJ1-5	TGTGCCAGCAGCTCGACAGGGGGGGTGGGTCAGCCCCAGCATTTT	CASSSTGGVGQPQHF
13	.	TRBV10-3	.	TRBJ2-5	TGTGCCATCAGTGAGGGGGGGTCGGAGACCCAGTACTTC	CAISEGGSETQYF
18	TRBD1	TRBV15	once	TRBJ2-1	TGTGCCACCAGCAGAGCGCCACCGAGACAGGGGGACTACAATGAGCAGTTCTTC	CATSRAPPRQGDYNEQFF
13	.	TRBV27	.	TRBJ2-1	TGTGCCAGCAGTCAGGGGACTCCTCTTATTCAGTTCTTC	CASSQGTPLIQFF
14	TRBD1	TRBV6-5	.	TRBJ1-2	TGTGCCAGCAGTCCCCATCGACAGGGTGGAGGCTACACCTTC	CASSPHRQGGGYTF
15	.	TRBV7-3	.	TRBJ2-1	TGTGCCAGCAGCATAAGCGGGTTATCATACAATGAGCAGTTCTTC	CASSISGLSYNEQFF
14	.	TRBV28	.	TRBJ2-1	TGTGCCAGCAGTCCGGGACACCTTAACCATGAGCAGTTCTTC	CASSPGHLNHEQFF
14	TRBD1	TRBV5-1	once	TRBJ1-4	TGCGCCAGCAGCATCCGGGACAGTAATGAAAAACTGTTTTTT	CASSIRDSNEKLFF
12	.	TRBV6-1	few	TRBJ1-2	TGTGCCAGCAGGGAAGGGGGGCTTGGCTACACCTTC	CASREGGLGYTF
13	.	TRBV10-1	.	TRBJ1-6	TGCGCCAGCAGTGCTCAGAATAATTCACCCCTCCACTTT	CASSAQNNSPLHF
14	TRBD1	TRBV19	.	TRBJ1-4	TGTGCCAGTAGTTTAGGACAGGGGGCCGAAAAACTGTTTTTT	CASSLGQGAEKLFF
11	.	TRBV2	.	TRBJ2-1	TGTGCCAGCAGTGGGAGCGTTGAGCAGTTCTTC	CASSGSVEQFF
15	.	TRBV25-1	.	TRBJ2-5	TGTGCCAGCACCCCCAGGCACAGCCTCCAAGAGACCCAGTACTTC	CASTPRHSLQETQYF
14	.	TRBV18	.	TRBJ2-5	TGTGCCAGCTCGCAACAGACCACCCAAGAGACCCAGTACTTC	CASSQQTTQETQYF
14	.	TRBV4-3	.	TRBJ1-1	TGCGCCAGCAGCCAAGATACGGGGAGCACTGAAGCTTTCTTT	CASSQDTGSTEAFF
15	.	TRBV6-5	few	TRBJ1-2	TGTGCCACCTCCCCGGACAGATCCGGAAACTATGGCTACACCTTC	CATSPDRSGNYGYTF
15	.	TRBV30	.	TRBJ1-4	TGTGCCTGGAGTGTAGGTGGGATCTCAGGGGAAAAACTGTTTTTT	CAWSVGGISGEKLFF
14	.	TRBV3-1/TRBV3-2	.	TRBJ2-4	TGTGCCAGCAGCCAACGGGACGGAAAAAACATTCAGTACTTC	CASSQRDGKNIQYF
15	.	TRBV28	.	TRBJ1-5	TGTGCCAGCAGTTTAAACGGCAGGGGCCCCGCCCCCCAGCATTTT	CASSLNGRGPAPQHF
14	.	TRBV19	.	TRBJ2-5	TGTGCCACCACCCTTTCGGGCCGCCAAGAGACCCAGTACTTC	CATTLSGRQETQYF
15	TRBD2	TRBV2	.	TRBJ2-2	TGTGCCAGCAGTGAGCTAGCGGTCCGGACCGGGGAGCTGTTTTTT	CASSELAVRTGELFF
15	TRBD2	TRBV30	few	TRBJ2-1	TGTGCCTGGAAATCGTTGGGGGAGGGGAACAATGAGCAGTTCTTC	CAWKSLGEGNNEQFF
15	.	TRBV21-1	few	TRBJ1-4	TGTGCCAGCAGCAAAGGTGGGACAGAGAATGAAAAACTGTTTTTT	CASSKGGTENEKLFF
14	TRBD1	TRBV3-1/TRBV3-2	.	TRBJ2-5	TGTGCCAGCAGCCAAGGGGGACAGGGAACGACCCAGTACTTC	CASSQGGQGTTQYF
14	.	TRBV5-1	.	TRBJ1-2	TGCGCCAGCAGCCAGCCTCTGACTAACTATGGCTACACCTTC	CASSQPLTNYGYTF
17	.	TRBV10-2	.	TRBJ1-2	TGCGCCAGCAGACCTGGCCACACTCCTCTCAAGGGGGATGGCTACACCTTC	CASRPGHTPLKGDGYTF
14	TRBD1	TRBV24-1	.	TRBJ1-2	TGTGCCACCAGTGATACGGGACAGGGTCATGGCTACACCTTC	CATSDTGQGHGYTF
15	TRBD1	TRBV7-2	.	TRBJ1-1	TGTGCCAGCAGCTTACTGGGACAGGGGGCGGCCGAAGCTTTCTTT	CASSLLGQGAAEAFF
14	.	TRBV18	.	TRBJ1-2	TGTGCCAGCTCACCACCCACCAGGACAGAGGGCTACACCTTC	CASSPPTRTEGYTF
14	.	TRBV19	.	TRBJ2-7	TGTGCCAGTAGCGCTGGACACTTTAATGGGGAGCAGTACTTC	CASSAGHFNGEQYF
16	TRBD2	TRBV11-2	.	TRBJ2-1	TGTGCCAGCAGCTTGGGACTAGCGGGGGGCTACAATGAGCAGTTCTTC	CASSLGLAGGYNEQFF
14	TRBD1	TRBV6-1	.	TRBJ2-7	TGTGCCAGCAGTGAGGACAGGGGGTTCTACGAGCAGTACTTC	CASSEDRGFYEQYF
14	.	TRBV6-5	.	TRBJ1-3	TGTGCCAGCAGGGAGGGTTTTTCTGGAAACACCATATATTTT	CASREGFSGNTIYF
14	TRBD1	TRBV19	once	TRBJ1-2	TGTGCCAGTACCTCTCCCCAGGGGGTTTTCGGCTACACCTTC	CASTSPQGVFGYTF
12	.	TRBV30	.	TRBJ2-1	TGTGCCTGGAGTGTAAGTCACAATGAGCAGTTCTTC	CAWSVSHNEQFF
14	TRBD1	TRBV10-2	once	TRBJ1-5	TGCGCCAGCAGAGGGACAGGGAATAATCAGCCCCAGCATTTT	CASRGTGNNQPQHF
16	.	TRBV28	.	TRBJ1-5	TGTGCCAGCAGTTTATCTCTCCGGCCCCTTAATCAGCCCCAGCATTTT	CASSLSLRPLNQPQHF
15	.	TRBV27	.	TRBJ2-3	TGTGCCAGCAGTCCCCAGGGAGGTGGCACAGATACGCAGTATTTT	CASSPQGGGTDTQYF
15	TRBD1	TRBV30	once	TRBJ1-3	TGTGCCTGGAGTGCCCTCACGGACAGGGTGAACACCATATATTTT	CAWSALTDRVNTIYF
11	.	TRBV29-1	.	TRBJ1-1	TGCAGCGTTGACGGAGTGACTGAAGCTTTCTTT	CSVDGVTEAFF
14	.	TRBV6-5	.	TRBJ2-2	TGTGCCAGCAGTAGGGGGGATTACACCGGGGAGCTGTTTTTT	CASSRGDYTGELFF
15	TRBD1	TRBV19	.	TRBJ1-2	TGTGCCAGTAGCGTTGGGACAGGTAGTAACTATGGCTACACCTTC	CASSVGTGSNYGYTF
13	.	TRBV10-1	.	TRBJ1-1	TGCGCCAGCACCCGGACTGGGAACACTGAAGCTTTCTTT	CASTRTGNTEAFF
13	TRBD1	TRBV6-2/TRBV6-3	.	TRBJ2-7	TGTGCCAGCAGACCTCGGACAGGGAGCGAGCAGTACTTC	CASRPRTGSEQYF
13	.	TRBV6-1	.	TRBJ1-1	TGTGCCAGCAGTGAAAATATGGGCACTGAAGCTTTCTTT	CASSENMGTEAFF
12	.	TRBV10-2	few	TRBJ1-1	TGCGCCAGCAGTGATCAACAGAGGATAGCTTTCTTT	CASSDQQRIAFF
15	TRBD1	TRBV2	.	TRBJ2-3	TGTGCCAGCAGTGGGAGGCAGGGGGCATCAGATACGCAGTATTTT	CASSGRQGASDTQYF
12	.	TRBV19	.	TRBJ2-2	TGTGCCAGTAGTTGGATCACCGGGGAGCTGTTTTTT	CASSWITGELFF
13	.	TRBV12-3/TRBV12-4	.	TRBJ1-1	TGTGCCAGCAGTTTAGCGGGGGACGTTGAAGCTTTCTTT	CASSLAGDVEAFF